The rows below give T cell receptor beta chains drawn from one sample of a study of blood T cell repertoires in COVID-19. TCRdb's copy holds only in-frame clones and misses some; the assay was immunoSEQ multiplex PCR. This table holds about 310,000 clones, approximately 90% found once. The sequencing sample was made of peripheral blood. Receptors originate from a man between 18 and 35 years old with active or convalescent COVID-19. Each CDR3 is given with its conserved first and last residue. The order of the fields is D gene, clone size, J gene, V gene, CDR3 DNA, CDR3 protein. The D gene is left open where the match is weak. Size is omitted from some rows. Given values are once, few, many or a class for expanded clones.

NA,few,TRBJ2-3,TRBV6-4,TGTGCCAGCAGTCGGACAGGCACAGATACGCAGTATTTT,CASSRTGTDTQYF
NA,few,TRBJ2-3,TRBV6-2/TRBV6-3,TGTGCCAGCAGTTACTCGAGAGGGGATACGCAGTATTTT,CASSYSRGDTQYF
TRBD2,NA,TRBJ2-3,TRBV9,TGTGCCAGCAGCGTAGCTGTTAGCGGGTACACAGATACGCAGTATTTT,CASSVAVSGYTDTQYF
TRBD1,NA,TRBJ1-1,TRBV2,TGTGCCAGCAGCTACAGGGGTGAGACTGAAGCTTTCTTT,CASSYRGETEAFF
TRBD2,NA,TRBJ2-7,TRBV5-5,TGTGCCAGCAGGTGGGCGGGAGGAACCTACGAGCAGTACTTC,CASRWAGGTYEQYF
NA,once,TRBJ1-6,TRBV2,TGTGCCAGCAGTGAAGGGAGGGCCCATAATTCACCCCTCCACTTT,CASSEGRAHNSPLHF
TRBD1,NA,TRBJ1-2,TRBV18,TGTGCCAGCTCCGATACCGGGACAGGGGGATATGGCTACACCTTC,CASSDTGTGGYGYTF
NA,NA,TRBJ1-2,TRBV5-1,TGCGCCAGCAGTTCACTGGGACACCTCTATGGCTACACCTTC,CASSSLGHLYGYTF
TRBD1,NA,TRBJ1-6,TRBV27,TGTGCCAGCAGGGCACCGGGGGACAGGGAAAGGCGGTCCTATAATTCACCCCTCCACTTT,CASRAPGDRERRSYNSPLHF
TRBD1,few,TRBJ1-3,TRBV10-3,TGTGCCATCAGTGACGGGGGACAGACTGGAAACACCATATATTTT,CAISDGGQTGNTIYF
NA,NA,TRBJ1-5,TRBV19,TGTGCCAGTAGCCAAGGGGTTCAGACGCCCCAGCATTTT,CASSQGVQTPQHF
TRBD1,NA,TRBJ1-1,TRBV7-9,TGTGCCAGCAGCTCGCGACAGGGCCCCCCTGAAGCTTTCTTT,CASSSRQGPPEAFF
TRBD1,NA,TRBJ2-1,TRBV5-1,TGCGCCAGCAGCTTGACCCCGGGACAGGGCTACAATGAGCAGTTCTTC,CASSLTPGQGYNEQFF
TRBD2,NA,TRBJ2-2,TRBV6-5,TGTGCCAGCAGTTACTTAATAGCGGGGGACGGGGAGCTGTTTTTT,CASSYLIAGDGELFF
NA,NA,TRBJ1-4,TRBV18,TGTGCCAGCTCAGCTGTTAAAGAGGGAAGTACGGACGGAACTAATGAAAAACTGTTTTTT,CASSAVKEGSTDGTNEKLFF
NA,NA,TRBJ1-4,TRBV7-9,TGTGCCAGCAGCGCAGGGTTCACTAATGAAAAACTGTTTTTT,CASSAGFTNEKLFF
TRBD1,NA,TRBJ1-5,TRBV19,TGTGCCAGTCGCGGGACAGGACTTTTCCAGCCCCAGCATTTT,CASRGTGLFQPQHF
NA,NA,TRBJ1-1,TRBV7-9,TGTGCCAGCAGCTTAGAACGGACTGAAGCTTTCTTT,CASSLERTEAFF
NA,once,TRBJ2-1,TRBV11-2,TGTGCCAGCAGCCGAGTCGGGGACTTATACAATGAGCAGTTCTTC,CASSRVGDLYNEQFF
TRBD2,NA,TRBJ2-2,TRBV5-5,TGTGCCAGCAGCTTGGCCCCACTAGCGGGAGGGGAGCTGTTTTTT,CASSLAPLAGGELFF
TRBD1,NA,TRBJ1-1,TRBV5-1,TGCGCCAGCAGCTATACAGGGGGGGAAGGAGAAGCTTTCTTT,CASSYTGGEGEAFF
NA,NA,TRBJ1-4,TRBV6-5,TGTGCCAGCAGCCTCGAAAAACTGTTTTTT,CASSLEKLFF
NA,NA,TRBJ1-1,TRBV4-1,TGCGCCAGCAGCCTCGTATTGAACACTGAAGCTTTCTTT,CASSLVLNTEAFF
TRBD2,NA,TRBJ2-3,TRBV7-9,TGTGCCAGCAGCCAAACTAGCGGGGGCACAGATACGCAGTATTTT,CASSQTSGGTDTQYF
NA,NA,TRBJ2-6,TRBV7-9,TGTGCCAGCAGCTTAAGGGGGATTTACTCTGGGGCCAACGTCCTGACTTTC,CASSLRGIYSGANVLTF
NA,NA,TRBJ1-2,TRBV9,TGTGCCAGCAGGAGGGGACTGGAAGGCTACACCTTC,CASRRGLEGYTF
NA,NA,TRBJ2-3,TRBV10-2,TGCGCCAGCAGGCGGGGTGTGGATACGCAGTATTTT,CASRRGVDTQYF
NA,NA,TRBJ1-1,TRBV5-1,TGCGCCAGCAACCTTGACGCAGGGGTGGGCACTGAAGCTTTCTTT,CASNLDAGVGTEAFF
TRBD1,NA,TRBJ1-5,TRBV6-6,TGTGCCAGCACCCTTGGACAGGGTAATCAGCCCCAGCATTTT,CASTLGQGNQPQHF
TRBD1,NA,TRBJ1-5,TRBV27,TGTGCCAGCTATCCAACTAATTCGGGACAGTGGAATCAGCCCCAGCATTTT,CASYPTNSGQWNQPQHF
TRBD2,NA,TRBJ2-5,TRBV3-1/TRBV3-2,TGTGCCAGCAGCCCCAGACTAGCGGGAGAATTCGCGGAGACCCAGTACTTC,CASSPRLAGEFAETQYF
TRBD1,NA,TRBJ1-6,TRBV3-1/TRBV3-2,TGTGCCAGCAGCGCGCGACAGGGGGCTGGGACACCCCTCCACTTT,CASSARQGAGTPLHF
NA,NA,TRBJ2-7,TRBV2,TGTGCCAGCCGACCAAGGGGGGGGCCCGGCGAGCAGTACTTC,CASRPRGGPGEQYF
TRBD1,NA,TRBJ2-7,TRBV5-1,TGCGCCAGCAGCTGGGACAGGACCTACGAGCAGTACTTC,CASSWDRTYEQYF
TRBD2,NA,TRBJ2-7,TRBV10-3,TGTGCCATCAGTAGAACCGGGACTAGATCCTACGAGCAGTACTTC,CAISRTGTRSYEQYF
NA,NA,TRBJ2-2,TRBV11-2,TGTGTCAGCAGCTTTTATCGGGATGTGAAGACCGGGGAGCTGTTTTTT,CVSSFYRDVKTGELFF
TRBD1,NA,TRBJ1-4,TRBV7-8,TGTGCCAGCAGCTTGGGAACCGGGACAGGGGAGAAAAAACTGTTTTTT,CASSLGTGTGEKKLFF
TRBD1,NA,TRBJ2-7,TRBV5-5,TGTGCCAGCAGCTCAGGCCCGGGACAGCGAGACTCCTACGAGCAGTACTTC,CASSSGPGQRDSYEQYF
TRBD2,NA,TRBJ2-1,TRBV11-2,TGTGCCAGCAGCTTTGGGGCTAGCGGATACAATGAGCAGTTCTTC,CASSFGASGYNEQFF
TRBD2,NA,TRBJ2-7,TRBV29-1,TGCAGCGCCAGGACTAGCGGGAGGAACGAGCAGTACTTC,CSARTSGRNEQYF
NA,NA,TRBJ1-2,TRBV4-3,TGCGCCAGCAGCCAAGGGGGAGGGACACTCTTCTACACCTTC,CASSQGGGTLFYTF
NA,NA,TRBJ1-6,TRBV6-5,TGTGCCAGCAGTTACGGGCCGAGTAATTCACCCCTCCACTTT,CASSYGPSNSPLHF
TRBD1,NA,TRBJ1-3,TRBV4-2,TGTGCCAGCAGCCTACAGGGGGCTGGAAACACCATATATTTT,CASSLQGAGNTIYF
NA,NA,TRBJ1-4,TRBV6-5,TGTGCCAGCAGTCTTGACAGCGCAACTAATGAAAAACTGTTTTTT,CASSLDSATNEKLFF
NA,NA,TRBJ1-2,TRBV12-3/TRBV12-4,TGTGCCAGCTTAAGGGGCGGAGACTATGGCTACACCTTC,CASLRGGDYGYTF
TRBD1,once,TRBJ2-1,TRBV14,TGTGCCAGCAGCCAATGGGACAGGGCTTGGAATGAGCAGTTCTTC,CASSQWDRAWNEQFF
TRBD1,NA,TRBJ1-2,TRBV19,TGTGCCAGTACCTCCCCGGACAGGGGGTCTCGCTACACCTTC,CASTSPDRGSRYTF
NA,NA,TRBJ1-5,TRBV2,TGTGCCAGCAGTCCCGACAGGTCTATCGAACCCCAGCATTTT,CASSPDRSIEPQHF
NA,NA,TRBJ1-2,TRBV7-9,TGTGCCAGCAGCTCAACCCGTCTGGGGGCAGGGGCGAGCTATGGCTACACCTTC,CASSSTRLGAGASYGYTF
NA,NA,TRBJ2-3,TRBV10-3,TGTGCCATCAGTGAGCAAGTGCAGGAAACAGATACGCAGTATTTT,CAISEQVQETDTQYF
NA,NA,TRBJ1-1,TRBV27,TGTGCCAGCAGTTTACGGCGGGGGGGGACTGAAGCTTTCTTT,CASSLRRGGTEAFF
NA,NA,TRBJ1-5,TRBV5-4,TGTGCCAGCAGCCGGGGAGCCCACAGGGAAGGGAATTGCAATCAGCCCCAGCATTTT,CASSRGAHREGNCNQPQHF
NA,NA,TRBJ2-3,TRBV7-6,TGTGCCAGCAGCTTAGCCGGAGGGCCAGAAAGCCCCACAGATACGCAGTATTTT,CASSLAGGPESPTDTQYF
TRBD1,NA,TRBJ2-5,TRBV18,TGTGCCAGCTCACCATCGCCGAACCCGGGACAGCAAGAGACCCAGTACTTC,CASSPSPNPGQQETQYF
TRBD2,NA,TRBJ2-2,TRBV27,TGTGCCAGCAGACCCTTGACTAGCGGTATTACCGGGGAGCTGTTTTTT,CASRPLTSGITGELFF